The 3 T cell receptor beta chains in this list originate from one sample, sequenced in a study of T cell changes during pregnancy in multiple sclerosis. The repertoire was sequenced with immunoSEQ multiplex PCR; TCRdb's copy has only in-frame clones and lacks some. The sample gives roughly 27,000 clones, around 90% of which show up once; about 0.64% is in the top ten. This sample comprised CD4+ T cells from peripheral blood mononuclear cells, obtained in the first trimester of pregnancy. Receptors originate from a female donor with multiple sclerosis, enrolled in a pregnancy study.

This clone was detected once. The chain employs TRBV2 and TRBJ1-1; D perhaps matches TRBD1 (6 bases). The CDR3 contains 13 residues. V was clipped by 5 bases and J by 1 base, with 8 bases between them. Per germline, CDR1 SNHLY and CDR2 FYNNEI. CDR3 residues: CASSTQGNTEAFF. As DNA, the CDR3 is TGTGCCAGCAGTACACAGGGGAACACTGAAGCTTTCTTT.

This clone came up once. The chain couples TRBV28 to TRBJ2-7, with 12 bases lining up with TRBD2. V dropped 4 bases and J dropped 3; count of bases not matched to a gene: 13. This CDR3 region has 18 residues. CDR1 MDHEN and CDR2 SYDVKM come from the germline V gene. CDR3 bases: TGTGCCAGCAGTTCCTTACTCTGGACTAGCGGGGAAGGCTACGAGCAGTACTTC. It specifies CASSSLLWTSGEGYEQYF. Variable domain in full (rest from reference TRBV28 and TRBJ2-7): DVKVTQSSRYLVKRTGEKVFLECVQDMDHENMFWYRQDPGLGLRLIYFSYDVKMKEKGDIPEGYSVSREKKERFSLILESASTNQTSMYLCASSSLLWTSGEGYEQYFGPGTRLTVT.

This chain links TRBV5-1 with TRBJ2-7; D gene ambiguous. CDR1 and CDR2 from the germline V gene are SGHRS and YFSETQ. The CDR3 length is 14 residues. Trimming stripped 4 bases from V and 3 bases from J, with 14 bases between. CDR3 amino acids: CASSVEAPGYEQYF. DNA of the CDR3: TGCGCCAGCAGCGTGGAAGCCCCGGGCTACGAGCAGTACTTC.